The source of this TCR beta chain is a study of OX40 agonist ivuxolimab in advanced cancers. Overall study context: Past anti-PD-1, anti-PD-L1 or anti-CTLA-4 therapy was accepted, and roughly 38% had received some.

Overall study findings and caveats: Not determined was the antigen specificity of the expanded peripheral T cells.

Some clones are missing from TCRdb's copy, which holds only in-frame ones; the method was immunoSEQ multiplex PCR. The data contain tens of thousands of clones, approximately 80% of them singletons. V was clipped by 1 base and J by 5 bases; unmatched bases: 8. The CDR3 has 15 amino acids. The germline V gene has CDR1 SGHTS and CDR2 YDEGEE. This clone came up once. Its antigen is unidentified. Sample: CD4+ or CD8+ T cells sorted from blood, taken in a trial of the OX40 agonist ivuxolimab. V usage is TRBV5-8 and J usage is TRBJ1-1; 7 nucleotides line up with TRBD1. The receptor's source is an adult with an advanced solid tumor such as melanoma, head and neck, liver or kidney cancer. Here the CDR3 reads CASSLWTRQGTEAFF. In DNA form, the CDR3 reads TGTGCCAGCAGCTTGTGGACGAGACAGGGTACTGAAGCTTTCTTT.